Shown below are 3 T cell receptor beta chains from a single sample sequenced in a study of control samples from healthy donors and cancer patients. The repertoire was sequenced with immunoSEQ multiplex PCR; TCRdb's copy has only in-frame clones and lacks some. The sample records 150,000 or so clones, about 90% being singletons. Source material: blood. Source of these receptors: a man younger than 30 in good health.

This clone showed up just once. In DNA, the CDR3 is TGTGCCACCAGTGATCCCGGGGTGGCCCAGTACTTC. This translates into CATSDPGVAQYF. The chain is built from TRBV24-1 and TRBJ2-5; D might be TRBD2 (5 bases). Trimming took off 3 bases at V and 9 bases at J, with 10 bases between the two ends. This CDR3 is 12 amino acids long. Germline CDR1 reads KGHDR; CDR2 reads SFDVKD.

V is TRBV5-5 and J is TRBJ2-3; the match to TRBD1 covers 7 bases. V was pared by 4 bases and J by 0 bases, with 8 bases of the junction left unmatched. The CDR3 extends over 16 amino acids. CDR1 SGHKS and CDR2 YYEKEE come from the germline V gene (reference sequence). The chain's CDR3 is CASSLLTGQSTDTQYF. CDR3 sequence (DNA): TGTGCCAGCAGCCTCTTGACAGGGCAGAGCACAGATACGCAGTATTTT.

The V gene is TRBV6-1, the J gene TRBJ2-1; TRBD2 matches at 14 bases. There are 16 residues in the CDR3. V lost 4 bases, J lost 2 bases, and 1 base stayed unmatched. CDR1 and CDR2 (germline): MNHNS, SASEGT. Written as DNA, the CDR3 is TGTGCCAGCAGTGCGGGACTAGCGGGGGCCTACAATGAGCAGTTCTTC. This codes for CASSAGLAGAYNEQFF.